This T cell receptor beta chain originates from a study of vaccination and CD4 T cells after COVID-19. The overall study: Cells were stimulated with overlapping spike peptides from SARS-CoV-2, HCoV-NL63, HCoV-OC43 and HCoV-229E.

Treatment defined: roughly 10-day PBMC culture with coronavirus spike peptide pools or control peptides (ViraFEST assay). CDR3 size: 18 residues. V was clipped by 1 base and J by 0 bases; unmatched bases: 9. The germline V gene has CDR1 LNHNV and CDR2 YYDKDF (reference sequence). The Oncomine TCR Beta short-read assay was what sequenced the DNA obtained from cultured CD4+ T cells. MiXCR was run by TCRdb on the PCR reads, yielding one entry per CDR3 protein. The sample shows around 13,000 distinct CDR3 sequences, around 69% of them seen only once. To note about this clonotype: Its antigen is undetermined.

This clonotype was obtained from a human donor who had recovered from COVID-19. This sequence joins TRBV15 and TRBJ1-2; 9 bases line up with TRBD1. Material: CD4+ T cells from blood, cultured in vitro. CDR3 protein: CATSRVGTGRGANYGYTF. In DNA, the CDR3 is TGTGCCACCAGCAGAGTGGGGACAGGGCGAGGAGCTAACTATGGCTACACCTTC.